Below, 21 T cell receptor beta chains from the same sample are listed, as sequenced in a study of OX40 agonist ivuxolimab in advanced cancers. The library came from the immunoSEQ multiplex PCR assay. This is the immuneACCESS table as TCRdb keeps it, with only in-frame sequences that have V and J called. A part of the clones is gone; compared with another copy, unresolved V genes explain less than half, and the rest is unexplained. The sample table lists tens of thousands of clones, about nine tenths of them with a count of one. 0.67% of the sample is in the top ten clones. The starting material was CD4+ or CD8+ T cells sorted from blood, obtained in a trial of the OX40 agonist ivuxolimab. These receptors originate from an adult with an advanced solid tumor such as melanoma, head and neck, liver or kidney cancer.

The V gene is TRBV9, the J gene TRBJ2-2; 10 bases align to TRBD1. V was clipped by 2 bases and J by 3 bases; unmatched bases: 4. Germline V lookup: CDR1 SGDLS, CDR2 YYNGEE. This CDR3 contains 16 residues. The DNA of the CDR3 is TGTGCCAGCAGCGTTCGACAGGGGGCAGACACCGGGGAGCTGTTTTTT. Residues: CASSVRQGADTGELFF.

This clone came up once. The J gene is TRBJ1-4, the V gene TRBV11-3; 7 nucleotides agree with TRBD1. CDR1 and CDR2 (germline): SGHNT, YENEEA. This CDR3 contains 13 residues. V trimming: 5 bases; J trimming: 10 bases; junction bases outside the gene matches: 7. Written as DNA, the CDR3 is TGTGCCAGCAGCAAAGGGGGCGCAGGAAAACTGTTTTTT. This codes for CASSKGGAGKLFF.

The chain couples TRBV30 to TRBJ2-5; weak D call: TRBD1 (7 bases). Germline assignment: CDR1 GTSNPN and CDR2 SVGIG (reference sequence). Trimming cost V 1 base and J 9 bases, with 21 bases left between them. The CDR3 contains 15 residues. CDR3 loop: CAWSDTMTGWEAQYF. In nucleotides, the CDR3 is TGTGCCTGGAGTGATACAATGACAGGGTGGGAGGCCCAGTACTTC. Combining the CDR3 with reference TRBV30 and TRBJ2-5 gives the whole variable domain SQTIHQWPATLVQPVGSPLSLECTVEGTSNPNLYWYRQAAGRGLQLLFYSVGIGQISSEVPQNLSASRPQDRQFILSSKKLLLSDSGFYLCAWSDTMTGWEAQYFGPGTRLLVL.

This clone was observed a few times. V and J are TRBV5-1 and TRBJ2-1; possibly TRBD1 for D (6 bases). CDR3 length: 13 amino acids. Germline V gives CDR1 SGHRS, CDR2 YFSETQ. The germline V and J ends were trimmed by 1 base and 15 bases, with 17 bases remaining between them. The CDR3 here is CASSLTGSLGRFF. Here the CDR3 DNA reads TGCGCCAGCAGCTTGACAGGGTCCCTGGGGAGGTTCTTC. The full variable domain, its missing parts supplied by reference TRBV5-1 and TRBJ2-1, is KAGVTQTPRYLIKTRGQQVTLSCSPISGHRSVSWYQQTPGQGLQFLFEYFSETQRNKGNFPGRFSGRQFSNSRSEMNVSTLELGDSALYLCASSLTGSLGRFFGPGTRLTVL.

The genes are TRBV28 and TRBJ2-5; TRBD2 matches at 11 bases. The closer fit of TRBJ2-7 to the DNA end suggests the J call may be wrong. There are 16 residues in the CDR3. Germline V lookup: CDR1 MDHEN, CDR2 SYDVKM. DNA for the CDR3: TGTGCCAGCAGAGAACACGGACTAGCGGGCTCCTACGAGCAGTACTTC. It encodes CASREHGLAGSYEQYF.

The rearrangement uses TRBV5-1 and TRBJ2-5, with D perhaps TRBD2 (6 bases). V was shortened by 6 bases and J by 2 bases, with 17 bases between the two germline ends. Germline CDR1 reads SGHRS; CDR2 reads YFSETQ. The CDR3 consists of 15 residues. The CDR3 is CASTNLGLTQETQYF. The CDR3 DNA sequence: TGCGCCAGCACCAACCTCGGACTAACACAAGAGACCCAGTACTTC.

This rearrangement joins TRBV29-1 to TRBJ2-7, with D hard to call. The germline V and J ends were trimmed by 5 bases and 6 bases, with 8 bases remaining between them. There are 10 residues in the CDR3. The germline V gene encodes CDR1 SQVTM and CDR2 ANQGSEA. CDR3 DNA sequence: TGCAGCGTTATGTCTGTCGAGCAGTACTTC. It translates to CSVMSVEQYF.

The V and J genes are TRBV6-6 and TRBJ2-2, with 9 bases matching TRBD2. The CDR3 loop spans 14 amino acids. V trimming: 4 bases; J trimming: 5 bases; junction bases outside the gene matches: 2. Germline assignment: CDR1 MNHNY and CDR2 SVGAGI (reference sequence). The CDR3 loop reads CASSFTSGTGELFF. CDR3 coding DNA: TGTGCCAGCAGTTTTACTAGCGGGACCGGGGAGCTGTTTTTT.

The J gene is TRBJ2-1, the V gene TRBV5-4; 8 nucleotides align to TRBD1. Trimming cost V 3 bases and J 5 bases; bases outside gene matches: 1. Germline CDR1 and CDR2: SGHNT and YYREEE (reference sequence). The CDR3 covers 13 residues. The CDR3 DNA follows: TGTGCCAGCAGCTCGGACAGGGACAATGAGCAGTTCTTC. Its translation: CASSSDRDNEQFF.

The V gene is TRBV6-1, the J gene TRBJ1-4; D is undetermined. V was shortened by 4 bases and J by 5 bases, with 11 bases between the two germline ends. Germline assignment: CDR1 MNHNS and CDR2 SASEGT. This CDR3 has 14 amino acids. The CDR3 region is CASSVETLNEKLFF. Here the CDR3 DNA reads TGTGCCAGCAGTGTAGAGACCTTGAATGAAAAACTGTTTTTT.

This clone was observed a handful of times. J is TRBJ2-6 and V is TRBV18; no firm D call. The CDR3 consists of 15 residues. CDR1 KGHSH and CDR2 LQKENI come from the germline V gene. V gave up 0 bases and J gave up 0 bases, with 3 bases separating them. The DNA of the CDR3 is TGTGCCAGCTCACCACCGGGCTCTGGGGCCAACGTCCTGACTTTC. Encoded protein: CASSPPGSGANVLTF.

The chain employs TRBV5-1 and TRBJ2-1, with 9 nucleotides matching TRBD2. With 0 bases clipped from V and 7 bases from J, the junction kept 5 bases outside the gene matches. The germline CDR1 and CDR2 sequences are SGHRS and YFSETQ. The CDR3 length is 15 residues. The CDR3 region is CASSLVAGAGNEQFF. For the CDR3, the DNA is TGCGCCAGCAGCTTGGTAGCGGGAGCTGGAAATGAGCAGTTCTTC.

This chain connects TRBV7-8 to TRBJ1-1; a possible D gene is TRBD1 (6 bases). V gave up 2 bases and J gave up 3 bases, with 10 bases separating them. The germline gives CDR1 SGHVS, CDR2 FQNEAQ. This CDR3 contains 14 residues. CDR3 sequence: CASSLPGQYTEAFF. The CDR3 DNA reads as TGTGCCAGCAGCTTACCCGGACAGTACACTGAAGCTTTCTTT.

V gene TRBV7-6 combines with J gene TRBJ2-2, with D unclear. CDR1 is SGHVS, CDR2 FNYEAQ, per germline. V gave up 5 bases and J gave up 4 bases, with 11 bases separating them. The CDR3 sequence is 14 residues long. DNA of the CDR3: TGTGCCAGCAGCCTTTCGCGGTTCACCGGGGAGCTGTTTTTT. Its translation: CASSLSRFTGELFF.

J is TRBJ1-2 and V is TRBV16, with D possibly TRBD1 on 5 matching bases. Trimming shortened V by 4 bases and J by 4 bases, and 16 bases separated the two germline ends. The germline V gene encodes CDR1 KGHSY and CDR2 FQNENV. This CDR3 is 15 amino acids long. The CDR3: CASSPRVEGSYGYTF. The CDR3 nucleotides read TGTGCCAGCAGCCCAAGGGTGGAGGGGAGCTATGGCTACACCTTC.

The chain employs TRBV6-1 and TRBJ2-2; TRBD2 matches at 8 bases. The germline gives CDR1 MNHNS, CDR2 SASEGT. V gave up 2 bases and J gave up 7 bases; unmatched junction bases: 6. The CDR3 has 15 amino acids. CDR3: CASSERGGRIGELFF. Here the CDR3 DNA reads TGTGCCAGCAGTGAACGGGGGGGACGTATCGGGGAGCTGTTTTTT.

The chain is built from TRBV9 and TRBJ1-2; 9 positions agree with TRBD1. Trimming at V came to 4 bases and at J to 4 bases, leaving 5 bases not matched to a gene. The CDR3 spans 14 residues. Germline V gene data show CDR1 as SGDLS and CDR2 as YYNGEE. CDR3 bases: TGTGCCAGCAGCTCGGGACAGGGAATCTATGGCTACACCTTC. This codes for CASSSGQGIYGYTF.

J is TRBJ1-5 and V is TRBV5-4; 9 positions agree with TRBD1. The CDR3 is 15 amino acids. The germline CDR1 and CDR2 sequences are SGHNT and YYREEE (reference sequence). V lost 4 bases to trimming and J lost 0 bases; unmatched junction nucleotides: 2. The CDR3 DNA follows: TGTGCCAGCAGCGCGGACAGGGGTAGCAATCAGCCCCAGCATTTT. This codes for CASSADRGSNQPQHF.

This clone is a singleton in its sample. The chain joins TRBV4-1 to TRBJ2-1, with 10 bases that match TRBD2. The length of the CDR3 is 16 residues. Germline V lookup: CDR1 MGHRA, CDR2 YSYEKL. The V and J ends lost 3 bases and 8 bases, in that order; junction bases with no gene match: 10. The CDR3 sequence: CASSQARASGSYEQFF. DNA for the CDR3: TGCGCCAGCAGCCAGGCCCGCGCTAGCGGGAGCTATGAGCAGTTCTTC.

This chain uses TRBV19 with TRBJ2-1; no clear D. Germline-derived CDR1 and CDR2 are LNHDA and SQIVND (reference sequence). The CDR3 totals 14 residues. Trimming left V 2 bases short and J 7 bases short, with 12 bases between. The CDR3 region has the DNA TGTGCCAGTAGTATACTGGCTCCTAGAAATGAGCAGTTCTTC. Its translation is CASSILAPRNEQFF.

The chain is built from TRBV10-3 and TRBJ2-7; D possibly corresponds to TRBD1 (5 bases). The germline V gene encodes CDR1 ENHRY and CDR2 SYGVKD. This CDR3 comprises 12 residues. V dropped 11 bases and J dropped 7 bases, with 18 bases sitting between them. CDR3: CAASKGYGEQYF. DNA for the CDR3: TGTGCCGCGTCTAAGGGGTACGGGGAGCAGTACTTC.